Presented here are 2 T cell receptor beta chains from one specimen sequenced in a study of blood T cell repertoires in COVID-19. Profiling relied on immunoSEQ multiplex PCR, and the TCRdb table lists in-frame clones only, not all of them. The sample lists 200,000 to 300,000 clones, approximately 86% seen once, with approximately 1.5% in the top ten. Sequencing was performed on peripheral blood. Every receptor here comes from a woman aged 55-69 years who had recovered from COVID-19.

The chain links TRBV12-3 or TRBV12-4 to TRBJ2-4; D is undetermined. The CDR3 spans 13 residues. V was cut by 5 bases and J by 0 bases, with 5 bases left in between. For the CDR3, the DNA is TGTGCCAGCAGTCAAATAGCCAAAAACATTCAGTACTTC. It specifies CASSQIAKNIQYF.

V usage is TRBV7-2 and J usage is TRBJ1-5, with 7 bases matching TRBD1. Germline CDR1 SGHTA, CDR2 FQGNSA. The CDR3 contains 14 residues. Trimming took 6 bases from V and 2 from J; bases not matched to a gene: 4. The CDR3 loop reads CASSSTGGNQPQHF. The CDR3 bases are TGTGCCAGCAGTTCTACAGGGGGCAATCAGCCCCAGCATTTT.